The source of this TCR beta chain is a study of tumor and adjacent non-tumor tissue in lung cancer. A modified ARM-PCR protocol with three rounds of nested PCR amplified TCRbeta. MiXCR, run by TCRdb on the multiplex PCR reads, gives a single entry per CDR3 protein. The sample shows under 80,000 distinct CDR3 sequences, approximately 73% of them seen only once. This sample's RNA came from whole unsorted tissue. Distant lung tissue was collected more than 3 cm away from the tumor edge. Sequenced input: distant non-tumor lung tissue. The sequence was collected from a man aged 55 to 70 with non-small cell lung cancer.

In nucleotides, the CDR3 is TGTGCCAGTAGTCCGATCGACGGGAGCTCCTACAATGAGCAGTTCTTC. Translating gives CASSPIDGSSYNEQFF. The genes are TRBV6-1 and TRBJ2-1; a possible D gene is TRBD2 (6 bases). This CDR3 region has 16 residues. Germline CDR1 reads MNHNS; CDR2 reads SASEGT. V was shortened by 9 bases and J by 0 bases, with 18 bases between the two germline ends.